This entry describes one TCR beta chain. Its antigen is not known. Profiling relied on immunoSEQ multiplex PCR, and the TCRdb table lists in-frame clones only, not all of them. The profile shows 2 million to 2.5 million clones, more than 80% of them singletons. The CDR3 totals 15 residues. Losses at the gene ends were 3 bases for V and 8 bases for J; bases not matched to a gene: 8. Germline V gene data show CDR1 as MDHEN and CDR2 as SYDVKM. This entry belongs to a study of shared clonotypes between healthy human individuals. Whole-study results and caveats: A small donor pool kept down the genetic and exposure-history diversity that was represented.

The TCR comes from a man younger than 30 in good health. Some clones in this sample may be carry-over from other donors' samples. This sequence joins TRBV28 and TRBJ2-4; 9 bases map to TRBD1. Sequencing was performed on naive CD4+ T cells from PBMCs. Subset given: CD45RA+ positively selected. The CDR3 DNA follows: TGTGCCAGCAGTTTGGCCGGACAGGGGCTAGACATTCAGTACTTC. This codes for CASSLAGQGLDIQYF.